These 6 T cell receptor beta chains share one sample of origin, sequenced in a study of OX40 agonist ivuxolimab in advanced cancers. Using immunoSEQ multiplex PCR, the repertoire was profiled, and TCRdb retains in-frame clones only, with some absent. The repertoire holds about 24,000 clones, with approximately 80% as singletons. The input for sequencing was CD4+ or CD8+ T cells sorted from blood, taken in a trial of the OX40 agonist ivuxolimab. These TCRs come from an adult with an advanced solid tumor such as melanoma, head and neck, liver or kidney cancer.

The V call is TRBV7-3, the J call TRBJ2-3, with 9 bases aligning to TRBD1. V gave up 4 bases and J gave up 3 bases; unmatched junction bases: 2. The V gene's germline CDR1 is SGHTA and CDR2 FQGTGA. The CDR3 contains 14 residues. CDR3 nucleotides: TGTGCCAGCAGCTCGGGACAGGGAACAGATACGCAGTATTTT. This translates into CASSSGQGTDTQYF.

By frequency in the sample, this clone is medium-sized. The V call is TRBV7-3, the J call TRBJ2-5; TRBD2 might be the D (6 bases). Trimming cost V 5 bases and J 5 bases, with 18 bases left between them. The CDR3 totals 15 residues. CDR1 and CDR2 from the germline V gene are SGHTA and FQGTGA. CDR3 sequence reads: CASSPTGTPGETQYF. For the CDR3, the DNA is TGTGCCAGCAGCCCGACCGGGACTCCCGGGGAGACCCAGTACTTC.

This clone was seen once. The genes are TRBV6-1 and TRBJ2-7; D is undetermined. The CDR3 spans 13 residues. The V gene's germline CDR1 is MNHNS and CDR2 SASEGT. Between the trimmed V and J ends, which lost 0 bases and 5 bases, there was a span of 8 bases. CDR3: CASSEARSDEQYF. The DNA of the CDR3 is TGTGCCAGCAGTGAAGCCCGGAGTGACGAGCAGTACTTC.

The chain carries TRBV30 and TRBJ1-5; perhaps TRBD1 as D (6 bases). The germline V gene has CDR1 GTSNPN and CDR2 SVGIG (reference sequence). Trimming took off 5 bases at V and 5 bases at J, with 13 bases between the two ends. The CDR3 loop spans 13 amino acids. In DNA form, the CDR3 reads TGTGCCTGGGCGCGGGACATACATCAGCCCCAGCATTTT. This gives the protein CAWARDIHQPQHF.

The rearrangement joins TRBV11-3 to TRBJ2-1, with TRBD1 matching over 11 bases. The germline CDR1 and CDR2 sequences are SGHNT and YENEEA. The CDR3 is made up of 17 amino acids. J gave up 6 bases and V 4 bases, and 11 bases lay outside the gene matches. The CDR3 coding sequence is TGTGCCAGCAGCTCGAGCGTCCGGGACAGGGGGGGCAATGAGCAGTTCTTC. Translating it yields CASSSSVRDRGGNEQFF.

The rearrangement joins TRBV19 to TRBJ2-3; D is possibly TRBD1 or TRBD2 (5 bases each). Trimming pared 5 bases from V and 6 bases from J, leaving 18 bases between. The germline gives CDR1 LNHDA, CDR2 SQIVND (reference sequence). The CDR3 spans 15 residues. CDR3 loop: CASSLGSWGLDTQYF. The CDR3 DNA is TGTGCCAGTAGTTTAGGCTCCTGGGGGTTGGATACGCAGTATTTT.